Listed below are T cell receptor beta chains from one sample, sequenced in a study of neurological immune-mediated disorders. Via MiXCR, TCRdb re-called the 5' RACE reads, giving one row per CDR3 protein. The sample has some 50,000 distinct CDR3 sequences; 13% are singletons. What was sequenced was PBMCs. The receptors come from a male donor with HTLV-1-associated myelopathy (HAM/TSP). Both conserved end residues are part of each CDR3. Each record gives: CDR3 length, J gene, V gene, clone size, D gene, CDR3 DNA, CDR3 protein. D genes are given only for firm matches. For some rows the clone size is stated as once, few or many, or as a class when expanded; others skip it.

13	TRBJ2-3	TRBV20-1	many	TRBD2	TGCAGTGCTCCGGGACTAGTGATAATGGCGCAGTATTTT	CSAPGLVIMAQYF
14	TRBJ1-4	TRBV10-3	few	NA	TGTGCCATCAGTCCGGGGGCTTCAAAGGAAAAACTGTTTTTT	CAISPGASKEKLFF
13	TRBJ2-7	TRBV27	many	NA	TGTGCCAGCTTTAAAGGATTTCCTTACGAGCAGTACTTC	CASFKGFPYEQYF
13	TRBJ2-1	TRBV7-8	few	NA	TGTGCCAGCAGCTTATTAGGGTTCTCTGAGCAGTTCTTC	CASSLLGFSEQFF
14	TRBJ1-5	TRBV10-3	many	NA	TGTGCCATCAGTCGGACGGTTAGCAATCAGCCCCAGCATTTT	CAISRTVSNQPQHF
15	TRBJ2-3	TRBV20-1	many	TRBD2	TGCAGTGCTAGAGGCACGGGGGGGCGAACAGATACGCAGTATTTT	CSARGTGGRTDTQYF
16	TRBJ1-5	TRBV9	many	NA	TGTGCCAGCAGCGTAGGGCGAGGGGAGGGCAATCAGCCCCAGCATTTT	CASSVGRGEGNQPQHF
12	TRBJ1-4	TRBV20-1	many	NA	TGCAGTGCAGCGGACCTTAATGAAAAACTGTTTTTT	CSAADLNEKLFF
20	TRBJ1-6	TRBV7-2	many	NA	TGTGCCAGCAGCCCCAGCCGGTGGGACACCTCGAGCTCCTATAATTCACCCCTCCACTTT	CASSPSRWDTSSSYNSPLHF
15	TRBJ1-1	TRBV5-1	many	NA	TGCGCCAGCAGCCTGGGATTGGGCGGTAACACTGAAGCTTTCTTT	CASSLGLGGNTEAFF
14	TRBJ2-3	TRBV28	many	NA	TGTGCCACCGTCTTAGTAGGGGGGCGGGATACGCAGTATTTT	CATVLVGGRDTQYF
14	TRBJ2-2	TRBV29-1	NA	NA	TGCAGCGTTGATGTGGGGGGAAACACCGGGGAGCTGTTTTTT	CSVDVGGNTGELFF
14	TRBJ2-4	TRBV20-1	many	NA	TGCAGTGCTAGATCCACCCTTCGGATCGGCATTCAGTACTTC	CSARSTLRIGIQYF
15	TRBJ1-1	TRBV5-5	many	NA	TGTGCCAGCAGCTCTTGGACAGCCTTTAACACTGAAGCTTTCTTT	CASSSWTAFNTEAFF
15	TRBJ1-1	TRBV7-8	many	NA	TGTGCCAGCAGCCCCACTGTGACCAGGAACACTGAAGCTTTCTTT	CASSPTVTRNTEAFF
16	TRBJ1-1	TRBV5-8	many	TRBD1	TGTGCCAGCAGCCGCCGGGACAGGGGGCTATGGACTGAAGCTTTCTTT	CASSRRDRGLWTEAFF
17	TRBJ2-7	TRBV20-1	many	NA	TGCAGTGCTAGAGATATTGGGCGGGGAGAGGTTTTGGGCGAGCAGTACTTC	CSARDIGRGEVLGEQYF
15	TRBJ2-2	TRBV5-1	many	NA	TGCGCCAGCAGCTTGTATGTGGGGGCCACCGGGGAGCTGTTTTTT	CASSLYVGATGELFF
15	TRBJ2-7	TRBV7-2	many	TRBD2	TGTGCCAGCAGCCAAACATGGGGGGGTTCCTACGAGCAGTACTTC	CASSQTWGGSYEQYF